Shown below are 24 T cell receptor beta chains from a single sample sequenced in a study of T cell changes during pregnancy in multiple sclerosis. Here immunoSEQ multiplex PCR was the method, and the copy in TCRdb shows in-frame clones only, minus some. The sample consists of about 52,000 clones, roughly nine tenths of them appearing once. This sample comprised CD4+ T cells from peripheral blood mononuclear cells, obtained before pregnancy. These receptor sequences come from a female donor with multiple sclerosis, enrolled in a pregnancy study.

This clone was seen once. The J gene is TRBJ1-2, the V gene TRBV18; tentative D call: TRBD1 (6 bases). V was shortened by 3 bases and J by 6 bases, with 11 bases between the two germline ends. CDR3 length equals 13 residues. The germline V gene encodes CDR1 KGHSH and CDR2 LQKENI. The CDR3 spells CASSPQGFHGYTF. DNA of the CDR3: TGTGCCAGCTCACCGCAGGGGTTCCATGGCTACACCTTC.

The chain combines TRBV9 with TRBJ1-2; D gene unclear. Germline V lookup: CDR1 SGDLS, CDR2 YYNGEE. The germline V and J ends were trimmed by 0 bases and 2 bases, with 11 bases remaining between them. The CDR3 extends over 15 amino acids. The CDR3 spells CASSVGASPNYGYTF. The CDR3 nucleotides are TGTGCCAGCAGCGTAGGGGCCAGCCCAAACTATGGCTACACCTTC.

The rearrangement links TRBV9 to TRBJ2-3, with 8 bases matching TRBD2. The CDR3 consists of 17 residues. The junction had 12 bases not matched to a gene; V was cut back by 0 bases and J by 6 bases. In germline, CDR1 is SGDLS, CDR2 YYNGEE. This CDR3 reads CASSVATREGPGDTQYF. Here the CDR3 DNA reads TGTGCCAGCAGCGTAGCTACTCGGGAGGGCCCGGGGGATACGCAGTATTTT.

V gene TRBV28 combines with J gene TRBJ1-1, with unresolved D. Germline V gives CDR1 MDHEN, CDR2 SYDVKM. The ends were cut back, 2 bases at V and 1 base at J, with 8 bases in the middle. The CDR3 contains 14 residues. CDR3: CASSLEQRNTEAFF. In nucleotides, the CDR3 is TGTGCCAGCAGTTTAGAACAGAGGAACACTGAAGCTTTCTTT. Complete variable domain (other parts from reference TRBV28 and TRBJ1-1): DVKVTQSSRYLVKRTGEKVFLECVQDMDHENMFWYRQDPGLGLRLIYFSYDVKMKEKGDIPEGYSVSREKKERFSLILESASTNQTSMYLCASSLEQRNTEAFFGQGTRLTVV.

This clone has more than one count but fewer than ten. This sequence joins TRBV5-1 and TRBJ1-1; TRBD1 agrees at 7 bases. After removal of 2 bases from V and 0 bases from J, the junction contained 4 bases not matched to a gene. Germline loops: CDR1 SGHRS, CDR2 YFSETQ. The CDR3 extends over 15 amino acids. The CDR3 region is CASSFRTGMNTEAFF. CDR3 DNA sequence: TGCGCCAGCAGCTTTCGGACAGGAATGAACACTGAAGCTTTCTTT.

This chain joins TRBV7-2 and TRBJ1-5; D is perhaps TRBD1 (5 bases). Germline values: CDR1 SGHTA, CDR2 FQGNSA. CDR3 length: 13 residues. V lost 5 bases and J lost 4, with 9 bases in between. The CDR3 here is CASSLRQNQPQHF. Written as DNA, the CDR3 is TGTGCCAGCAGCCTACGACAGAATCAGCCCCAGCATTTT.

The J gene is TRBJ2-3, the V gene TRBV5-1, with D possibly being TRBD2 (6 bases). Germline V CDR1 and CDR2: SGHRS, YFSETQ. V dropped 3 bases and J dropped 0 bases, with 8 bases sitting between them. This CDR3 region has 14 residues. CDR3 sequence: CASSSGLSTDTQYF. DNA of the CDR3: TGCGCCAGCAGCTCGGGACTCAGCACAGATACGCAGTATTTT. Full variable domain (missing parts from reference TRBV5-1 and TRBJ2-3): KAGVTQTPRYLIKTRGQQVTLSCSPISGHRSVSWYQQTPGQGLQFLFEYFSETQRNKGNFPGRFSGRQFSNSRSEMNVSTLELGDSALYLCASSSGLSTDTQYFGPGTRLTVL.

This rearrangement joins TRBV27 to TRBJ2-7; 7 nucleotides agree with TRBD1. Germline-derived CDR1 and CDR2 are MNHEY and SMNVEV (reference sequence). The trim removed 6 bases at V and 6 bases at J, leaving 11 bases unmatched. This CDR3 is built from 14 residues. CDR3 nucleotides: TGTGCCAGCAGCCGCCTGACAGGGATCGGCGAGCAGTACTTC. Its protein product is CASSRLTGIGEQYF.

This chain links TRBV5-6 with TRBJ2-7; 12 positions match TRBD2. Germline V lookup: CDR1 SGHDT, CDR2 YYEEEE. V shed 0 bases and J 2 bases; nucleotides not matched to a gene: 0. The CDR3 runs to 15 residues. The DNA for the CDR3 is TGTGCCAGCAGCTTGGGGACTAGCGGGACCTACGAGCAGTACTTC. Its translation: CASSLGTSGTYEQYF. Full variable domain (rest looked up from reference TRBV5-6 and TRBJ2-7): DAGVTQSPTHLIKTRGQQVTLRCSPKSGHDTVSWYQQALGQGPQFIFQYYEEEERQRGNFPDRFSGHQFPNYSSELNVNALLLGDSALYLCASSLGTSGTYEQYFGPGTRLTVT.

The V and J genes are TRBV25-1 and TRBJ2-2; D is unclear. Per the germline V gene, CDR1 is MGHDK and CDR2 is SYGVNS. This CDR3 region has 16 residues. V was pared by 3 bases and J by 6 bases, with 17 bases between. The CDR3 spells CASSDWSAGTPGELFF. DNA for the CDR3: TGTGCCAGCAGTGACTGGTCGGCAGGTACTCCCGGGGAGCTGTTTTTT. Together with reference TRBV25-1 and TRBJ2-2, the CDR3 gives the full variable domain: EADIYQTPRYLVIGTGKKITLECSQTMGHDKMYWYQQDPGMELHLIHYSYGVNSTEKGDLSSESTVSRIRTEHFPLTLESARPSHTSQYLCASSDWSAGTPGELFFGEGSRLTVL.

This clone was counted a few times. The chain employs TRBV20-1 and TRBJ2-7; maybe TRBD1 (6 bases). Germline loops: CDR1 DFQATT, CDR2 SNEGSKA (reference sequence). Deletions cut 7 bases from V and 3 bases from J, with 10 bases between. The CDR3 is 11 amino acids. The CDR3 reads CSGGGRYEQYF. CDR3 in DNA: TGCAGTGGAGGGGGTCGCTACGAGCAGTACTTC.

V and J are TRBV29-1 and TRBJ1-2, with 7 bases lining up with TRBD1. The junction had 11 bases not matched to a gene; V was cut back by 7 bases and J by 6 bases. Germline V gene lookup returns CDR1 SQVTM and CDR2 ANQGSEA. The CDR3 is made up of 13 amino acids. The chain's CDR3 is CSALATGYDGYTF. CDR3 DNA: TGCAGCGCCCTCGCGACAGGGTATGATGGCTACACCTTC.

This chain links TRBV18 with TRBJ2-7; D possibly corresponds to TRBD1 (6 bases). The CDR3 totals 13 residues. Between the trimmed V and J ends, which lost 3 bases and 6 bases, there was a span of 12 bases. Germline V gene data show CDR1 as KGHSH and CDR2 as LQKENI. The CDR3 coding sequence is TGTGCCAGCTCACCGGGGGCGGGTCGCGAGCAGTACTTC. Translated, it gives CASSPGAGREQYF. Full variable domain (remainder filled in from reference TRBV18 and TRBJ2-7): NAGVMQNPRHLVRRRGQEARLRCSPMKGHSHVYWYRQLPEEGLKFMVYLQKENIIDESGMPKERFSAEFPKEGPSILRIQQVVRGDSAAYFCASSPGAGREQYFGPGTRLTVT.

This clone was counted once. The chain is built from TRBV4-1 and TRBJ2-1; D may be TRBD2 (5 bases). V was clipped by 1 base and J by 2 bases, with 15 bases between them. Germline loops: CDR1 MGHRA, CDR2 YSYEKL. The CDR3 totals 17 residues. The CDR3 loop is CASSQALRGAAYNEQFF. The CDR3 DNA is TGCGCCAGCAGCCAAGCATTACGGGGAGCTGCCTACAATGAGCAGTTCTTC.

V gene TRBV28 combines with J gene TRBJ2-5; D perhaps matches TRBD2 (6 bases). Per germline, CDR1 MDHEN and CDR2 SYDVKM. The ends were cut back, 6 bases at V and 1 base at J, with 15 bases in the middle. The CDR3 totals 15 residues. The CDR3 coding sequence is TGTGCCAGCAGCTCTACGGGCGGGATCCAAGAGACCCAGTACTTC. It encodes CASSSTGGIQETQYF.

This chain uses TRBV15 with TRBJ2-1, with a weak D call TRBD2 (7 bases). The CDR3 sequence is 14 residues long. The germline CDR1 and CDR2 sequences are LNHNV and YYDKDF (reference sequence). Trimming left V 0 bases short and J 7 bases short, with 10 bases between. The CDR3 sequence: CATSRDKGGNEQFF. The CDR3 DNA is TGTGCCACCAGCAGAGATAAGGGGGGGAATGAGCAGTTCTTC.

The genes are TRBV5-1 and TRBJ2-1; 9 positions match TRBD2. CDR1 SGHRS and CDR2 YFSETQ come from the germline V gene. The CDR3 has 18 amino acids. V trimming: 0 bases; J trimming: 7 bases; junction bases outside the gene matches: 14. The CDR3 bases are TGCGCCAGCAGCTTGGCAACCTTGGGAGCGGGAGGTCAGAATGAGCAGTTCTTC. This gives the protein CASSLATLGAGGQNEQFF.

V usage is TRBV15 and J usage is TRBJ1-2; D not certain. The CDR3 is 15 residues long. In germline, CDR1 is LNHNV, CDR2 YYDKDF (reference sequence). With 0 bases removed from V and 8 bases from J, the gap between germline ends came to 16 bases. DNA of the CDR3: TGTGCCACCAGCAGAGATCGGCAGGCTGCTTCAGGCTACACCTTC. Its translation is CATSRDRQAASGYTF.

This rearrangement joins TRBV19 to TRBJ2-7, with D possibly TRBD2 on 6 matching bases. Trimming cost V 4 bases and J 3 bases, with 16 bases left between them. This CDR3 is 15 amino acids long. Germline V gives CDR1 LNHDA, CDR2 SQIVND (reference sequence). The CDR3 nucleotides read TGTGCCAGTAGTAGAGGGGCGGGAAGCCTCTACGAGCAGTACTTC. Amino acid sequence: CASSRGAGSLYEQYF.

The chain carries TRBV27 and TRBJ2-5; 7 nucleotides match TRBD1. Germline loops: CDR1 MNHEY, CDR2 SMNVEV (reference sequence). CDR3 length equals 15 residues. J was trimmed by 4 bases and V by 5 bases; bases with no gene match: 10. CDR3 DNA: TGTGCCAGCAGTCTATTAACAGGGGTACGAGAGACCCAGTACTTC. Its protein is CASSLLTGVRETQYF.

This chain uses TRBV15 with TRBJ2-5; 7 bases are a match to TRBD1. This CDR3 is built from 13 residues. CDR1 LNHNV and CDR2 YYDKDF come from the germline V gene (reference sequence). The trim removed 4 bases at V and 3 bases at J, leaving 2 bases unmatched. CDR3 in amino acids: CATSTGTEETQYF. The CDR3, as DNA: TGTGCCACCAGCACCGGGACAGAAGAGACCCAGTACTTC.

V and J are TRBV6-1 and TRBJ2-3; D possibly corresponds to TRBD1 (6 bases). Germline-derived CDR1 and CDR2 are MNHNS and SASEGT. Trimming shortened V by 6 bases and J by 0 bases, and 10 bases separated the two germline ends. The CDR3 runs 14 residues. The CDR3 spells CASRPGTSTDTQYF. The DNA of the CDR3 is TGTGCCAGCAGGCCCGGGACAAGCACAGATACGCAGTATTTT.

The V and J genes are TRBV19 and TRBJ1-1, with a tentative D call TRBD1 (5 bases). This CDR3 has 14 residues. The V end was cut by 5 bases, the J end by 7 bases, with 17 bases between. Germline V gene lookup returns CDR1 LNHDA and CDR2 SQIVND (reference sequence). In nucleotides, the CDR3 is TGTGCCAGTAGTGTCGTGGGGGGGAAACGTGAAGCTTTCTTT. Protein product: CASSVVGGKREAFF.

A single count supports this clone. The chain combines TRBV27 with TRBJ2-1; 7 bases match TRBD2. The CDR3 spans 13 residues. The germline V gene encodes CDR1 MNHEY and CDR2 SMNVEV (reference sequence). J lost 10 bases, V lost 4 bases, and 7 bases had no gene match. The CDR3 here is CASSSTRGVEQFF. Written as DNA, the CDR3 is TGTGCCAGCAGTTCAACCCGGGGGGTCGAGCAGTTCTTC.